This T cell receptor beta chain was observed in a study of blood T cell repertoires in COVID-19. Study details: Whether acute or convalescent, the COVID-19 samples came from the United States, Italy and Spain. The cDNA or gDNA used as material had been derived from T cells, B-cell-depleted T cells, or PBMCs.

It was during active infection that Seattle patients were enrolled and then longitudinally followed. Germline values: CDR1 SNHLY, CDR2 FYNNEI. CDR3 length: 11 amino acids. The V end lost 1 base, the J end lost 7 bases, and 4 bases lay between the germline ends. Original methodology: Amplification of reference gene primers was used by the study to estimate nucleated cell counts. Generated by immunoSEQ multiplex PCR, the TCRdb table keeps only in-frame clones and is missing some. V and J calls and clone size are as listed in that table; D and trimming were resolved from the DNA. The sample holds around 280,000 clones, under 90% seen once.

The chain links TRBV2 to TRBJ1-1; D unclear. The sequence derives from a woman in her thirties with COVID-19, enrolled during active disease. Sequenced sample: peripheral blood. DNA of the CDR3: TGTGCCAGCAGTGAAGGCGATGAAGCTTTCTTT. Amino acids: CASSEGDEAFF.